The source of this T cell receptor (beta chain) is a study of early T cells in non-severe SARS-CoV-2 infection. General study points: The VDJdb matching leaned toward anti-spike CD8 responses and overlooked private and CD4 specificities.

Each CDR3 protein is one row after TCRdb ran MiXCR on the 5' RACE reads. The data hold about 80,000 distinct CDR3 sequences, with less than 15% observed a single time. Concerning this clonotype: The antigen is undetermined.

The germline gives CDR1 SGHRS, CDR2 YFSETQ. The CDR3 is 15 amino acids. The junction had 4 bases not matched to a gene; V was cut back by 3 bases and J by 3 bases. The sequenced sample consisted of whole blood. The origin of this receptor is an adult who was a healthcare worker with PCR-confirmed SARS-CoV-2 infection or an uninfected control (not recorded which). The chain is built from TRBV5-1 and TRBJ2-7, with 12 bases identical to TRBD1. The CDR3 protein is CASSWGQGALYEQYF. For the CDR3, the DNA is TGCGCCAGCAGCTGGGGACAGGGGGCCCTCTACGAGCAGTACTTC.